Sequencing of this T cell receptor beta chain was carried out in a study of T-cell memory formation after mild COVID-19. Study-wide findings and caveats: The CD4+ clones that contracted clustered mainly within CM and EM, and the CD8+ clones concentrated in EMRA. Day 15 to 85 contracting clones showed balanced CD4/CD8; day 15 to 37 expanders favored CD4+.

This clonotype was picked up many times. The antigen is undetermined. Constant-segment primers and 5'RACE yielded cDNA libraries for TCR alpha and TCR beta, each carrying sample barcodes and UMIs. TCRdb reanalysed the 5' RACE reads using MiXCR and keeps one entry per CDR3 protein. The profile shows hundreds of thousands of distinct CDR3 sequences, about 20% of them singletons. The CDR3 is 13 amino acids. J was trimmed by 3 bases and V by 5 bases; bases with no gene match: 4. The germline gives CDR1 LGHDT, CDR2 YNNKEL (reference sequence). Sequenced material: PBMCs or a T cell subset sorted from them (not recorded which). The chain is built from TRBV3-1 and TRBJ2-7; 7 bases fit TRBD2. The TCR was taken from an adult woman who had mild COVID-19 (a few samples of this study predate the infection). Cell type and time point are not known. CDR3: CASSGGGNYEQYF. In DNA, the CDR3 is TGTGCCAGCAGCGGGGGGGGAAACTACGAGCAGTACTTC.